The 8 T cell receptor beta chains reported below all come from one sample, sequenced in a study of T cells after yellow fever vaccination. TCRdb independently ran MiXCR on the 5' RACE reads; one entry per CDR3 protein. Of just under 600,000 distinct CDR3 sequences listed, approximately 13% were seen once; the top ten hold roughly an eighth. The sequenced sample was PBMCs, obtained on the day of the yellow fever booster vaccination. The receptors were sampled from a man younger than 45 who received the YFV17D yellow fever vaccine.

V is TRBV7-9 and J is TRBJ1-2; D remains ambiguous. From germline, CDR1 is SEHNR and CDR2 FQNEAQ (reference sequence). Trimming left V 6 bases short and J 8 bases short, with 13 bases between. The CDR3 is made up of 12 amino acids. This chain's CDR3 is CASSLTPEGYTF. The CDR3 coding sequence is TGTGCCAGCAGTCTGACACCAGAGGGCTACACCTTC.

This clonotype was detected a few times. The CDR3 is CASSLGQLATNEKLFF. DNA of the CDR3: TGTGCCAGCAGCTTAGGACAGCTTGCAACTAATGAAAAACTGTTTTTT. The chain combines TRBV7-2 with TRBJ1-4, with a possible D match to TRBD1 (5 bases). V was shortened by 1 base and J by 0 bases, with 9 bases between the two germline ends. The CDR3 extends over 16 amino acids. Germline CDR1 and CDR2: SGHTA and FQGNSA.

This clonotype was picked up a small number of times. The chain uses TRBV19 and TRBJ2-7; 13 nucleotides match TRBD2. This CDR3 is built from 13 residues. Germline CDR1 reads LNHDA; CDR2 reads SQIVND (reference sequence). V lost 8 bases, J lost 6 bases, and 4 bases stayed unmatched. The DNA for the CDR3 is TGTGCCAGTGCCGGGACTAGCGGGACCGAGCAGTACTTC. It encodes CASAGTSGTEQYF. Together with reference TRBV19 and TRBJ2-7, the CDR3 gives the full variable domain: DGGITQSPKYLFRKEGQNVTLSCEQNLNHDAMYWYRQDPGQGLRLIYYSQIVNDFQKGDIAEGYSVSREKKESFPLTVTSAQKNPTAFYLCASAGTSGTEQYFGPGTRLTVT.

There are a few counts of this clonotype. The chain couples TRBV7-9 to TRBJ2-3; 8 nucleotides match TRBD2. This CDR3 has 15 residues. CDR1 is SEHNR and CDR2 is FQNEAQ in the germline V gene (reference sequence). V shed 5 bases and J 1 base; nucleotides not matched to a gene: 5. CDR3 nucleotides: TGTGCCAGCAGCGCCCTGACTAGCGGCACAGATACGCAGTATTTT. It yields the protein CASSALTSGTDTQYF.

The table lists this clonotype with many counts. The J gene is TRBJ2-7, the V gene TRBV7-2, with 13 bases aligning to TRBD2. Trimming removed 5 bases from V and 4 bases from J; junction bases left unmatched: 5. CDR3 length equals 15 residues. Germline CDR1 SGHTA, CDR2 FQGNSA. The CDR3 is CASSPRLAGGYEQYF. The DNA for the CDR3 is TGTGCCAGCAGCCCAAGACTAGCGGGAGGTTACGAGCAGTACTTC.

The chain employs TRBV4-3 and TRBJ1-3; the match to TRBD1 covers 10 bases. Germline CDR1 and CDR2: LGHNA and YSLEER. CDR3 length: 17 residues. The V segment lost 3 bases and the J segment 3 bases; nucleotides outside the gene matches: 8. DNA of the CDR3: TGCGCCAGCAGCCAGGCCGGGACAGGGGATTTTGGAAACACCATATATTTT. It is translated as CASSQAGTGDFGNTIYF.

This clonotype was recorded a few times. As DNA, the CDR3 is TGTGCCAGCAGCCTCTCGGGGGGTAGTGGCGAGCAGTACTTC. This encodes CASSLSGGSGEQYF. J is TRBJ2-7 and V is TRBV6-2 or TRBV6-3; 7 nucleotides align to TRBD2. V shed 6 bases, J shed 6 bases, and the junction held 11 bases outside the gene matches. The CDR3 consists of 14 residues. From germline, CDR1 is MNHEY and CDR2 SVGEGT.

V is TRBV4-3 and J is TRBJ2-1; 8 nucleotides match TRBD1. From germline, CDR1 is LGHNA and CDR2 YSLEER. Unmatched junction bases numbered 6, after V lost 4 bases and J lost 4 bases. There are 15 residues in the CDR3. CDR3 bases: TGCGCCAGCAGCCTGACAGGGGCGAATTACAATGAGCAGTTCTTC. Protein: CASSLTGANYNEQFF.